This T cell receptor beta chain was sequenced during a study of blood T cell repertoires in COVID-19 (dated by TCRdb to about 2020). Background for the entire study: Samples covering the acute and convalescent phases of COVID-19 were provided by collaborators in the United States, Italy and Spain. A de-identified subject ID, COVID-19 status, age in years and sex were almost always included in the sample metadata. HLA class I and class II types, where available, came from metadata supplied by the sample provider rather than from assay-based typing. The material from the prospective study consisted of cDNA or gDNA derived from T cells, B-cell-depleted T cells, or PBMCs. The samples were drawn from two sources: the first 160 participants of the ongoing ImmuneRACE study, and some 1,300 subjects contributed by 6 global collaborators. The repertoires were released in a freely available public database intended as a resource for research on the immune response to SARS-CoV-2. The dataset comprised deeply sampled blood TCRbeta repertoires from subjects exposed to, actively infected with, or recovered from COVID-19.

TCRbeta CDR3 regions were amplified from genomic DNA using the immunoSEQ Assay, a bias-controlled multiplex PCR. The source study handled its data this way. Nucleated cell counts per sample were estimated from amplification of reference gene primers within the assay. To quantify the absolute abundance of each unique TCRbeta CDR3 rearrangement, sequence reads were collapsed and filtered. For each sample, productive Simpson clonality was calculated as the square root of Simpson's diversity index across productive rearrangements. The immuneACCESS repertoire file appears here via TCRdb, limited to in-frame rearrangements. These files lack a portion of the clones; in checked studies, under half of the deficit traces to unresolved V genes, and the cause of the others is not known. That table is the source of V, J and clone size, and D and trimming were worked out from the DNA. The sample table holds around 320,000 clones, of which about 87% were seen once. The top ten clonotypes cover more than 6.5% of the sample.

Overall study outcomes, separate from this receptor: How much clinical and demographic metadata was included differed by source and by participant, and the metadata was provided uncurated.

The CDR3 numbers 13 residues from cysteine through phenylalanine. Only CDR3 DNA remains: 39 bases, in frame from the first base. V has 5 bases trimmed and J has 3 bases trimmed; junction bases matching no gene number 2. The germline V gene yields SGHTA for CDR1 and FQGTGA for CDR2. Points on this clone: What this receptor recognizes is not known. No base quality information exists; no much larger clone differs at one position.

Another Seattle source contributed samples from volunteer blood donors who had recovered from COVID-19. Collaborating institutions collected whole blood in K2EDTA tubes following their own protocols. For TCRbeta analysis, collaborator samples were shipped as frozen whole blood, as isolated PBMCs, or as DNA extracted from either sample type. The chain links TRBV7-3 with TRBJ1-1, with 8 middle bases fitting TRBD1. The TCR originated in a woman in her thirties who had recovered from COVID-19. Sequenced material: peripheral blood. The nucleotide sequence is given as TGTGCCAGCAGCCCGACAGGGGACACTGAAGCTTTCTTT. This is translated as CASSPTGDTEAFF.